A single sample is the source of the 30 T cell receptor beta chains below, sequenced in a study of blood T cell repertoires in COVID-19. This table comes from immunoSEQ multiplex PCR, and its TCRdb copy is limited to in-frame clones, with some not included. The table shows 150,000 to 200,000 clones, with roughly 70% occurring only once. Material: peripheral blood. The receptors stem from a woman aged 80 or over with acute or convalescent COVID-19.

This clone has only one observation. The rearrangement links TRBV2 to TRBJ1-5; D remains ambiguous. Germline V gene sequence: CDR1 SNHLY, CDR2 FYNNEI. Trimming pared 4 bases from V and 6 bases from J, leaving 10 bases between. CDR3 size: 13 residues. For the CDR3, the DNA is TGTGCCAGCAGTGTTAGAGGCTTTCAGCCCCAGCATTTT. It specifies CASSVRGFQPQHF.

V gene TRBV28 combines with J gene TRBJ1-1, with D hard to call. V was cut by 6 bases and J by 7 bases, with 9 bases left in between. Germline assignment: CDR1 MDHEN and CDR2 SYDVKM. The CDR3 loop spans 11 amino acids. CDR3 protein: CASSLGREAFF. CDR3 nucleotides: TGTGCCAGCAGCCTCGGTCGTGAAGCTTTCTTT.

The rearrangement joins TRBV28 to TRBJ1-4; D gene ambiguous. This CDR3 is built from 16 residues. CDR1 is MDHEN and CDR2 is SYDVKM in the germline V gene. V dropped 2 bases and J dropped 0 bases, with 10 bases sitting between them. CDR3 sequence: CASSLNQATTNEKLFF. The CDR3 DNA reads TGTGCCAGCAGTTTAAATCAAGCTACAACTAATGAAAAACTGTTTTTT. The whole variable domain, filled in from reference TRBV28 and TRBJ1-4, reads DVKVTQSSRYLVKRTGEKVFLECVQDMDHENMFWYRQDPGLGLRLIYFSYDVKMKEKGDIPEGYSVSREKKERFSLILESASTNQTSMYLCASSLNQATTNEKLFFGSGTQLSVL.

The CDR3 region has the DNA TGTGCCAGCAGCTTAAACCTAGCGGGTGCCACCCCCTACGAGCAGTACTTC. Amino acids: CASSLNLAGATPYEQYF. The chain links TRBV7-2 to TRBJ2-7, with 8 bases that match TRBD2. Looked up from germline, CDR1 is SGHTA and CDR2 is FQGNSA. Losses at the gene ends were 2 bases for V and 2 bases for J; bases not matched to a gene: 11. The CDR3 loop spans 17 amino acids. The full variable domain, its missing parts supplied by reference TRBV7-2 and TRBJ2-7, is GAGVSQSPSNKVTEKGKDVELRCDPISGHTALYWYRQSLGQGLEFLIYFQGNSAPDKSGLPSDRFSAERTGGSVSTLTIQRTQQEDSAVYLCASSLNLAGATPYEQYFGPGTRLTVT.

The chain uses TRBV27 and TRBJ1-6; D may be TRBD1 (6 bases). This CDR3 is built from 18 residues. From germline, CDR1 is MNHEY and CDR2 SMNVEV (reference sequence). V was pared by 5 bases and J by 0 bases, with 17 bases between. The CDR3 spells CASSPRGTPSSYNSPLHF. CDR3 in DNA: TGTGCCAGCAGTCCAAGGGGGACACCGAGCTCCTATAATTCACCCCTCCACTTT.

The V call is TRBV19, the J call TRBJ1-4; D remains unclear. This CDR3 is built from 12 residues. Trimming removed 3 bases from V and 9 bases from J, with 8 bases in between. CDR1 and CDR2 from the germline V gene are LNHDA and SQIVND (reference sequence). CDR3 nucleotide sequence: TGTGCCAGTAGTATGTCTTCCCAAAAACTGTTTTTT. Translation: CASSMSSQKLFF.

This sequence joins TRBV5-1 and TRBJ2-7, with D possibly matching TRBD2 (5 bases). Per germline, CDR1 SGHRS and CDR2 YFSETQ. V lost 1 base, J lost 7 bases, and 9 bases lay in between. This CDR3 contains 12 residues. CDR3 region: CASSLRTGEQYF. The DNA of the CDR3 is TGCGCCAGCAGCTTGAGGACGGGGGAGCAGTACTTC.

This clone was seen only a few times. V and J are TRBV7-9 and TRBJ2-2; 7 nucleotides align to TRBD1. CDR3 length: 14 amino acids. V lost 5 bases and J lost 7; bases outside the gene matches: 7. The germline CDR1 and CDR2 sequences are SEHNR and FQNEAQ (reference sequence). CDR3 DNA sequence: TGTGCCAGCAGCCCTTCGTGGGACAGCGGGGAGCTGTTTTTT. This sequence encodes CASSPSWDSGELFF.

This clone has only a few counts. The genes are TRBV19 and TRBJ2-5; TRBD2 aligns across 13 bases. This CDR3 has 16 residues. The V gene's germline CDR1 is LNHDA and CDR2 SQIVND (reference sequence). V dropped 4 bases and J dropped 7; count of bases not matched to a gene: 9. Here the CDR3 reads CASSTTGLAGARTQYF. The CDR3 region has the DNA TGTGCCAGTAGTACAACTGGACTAGCGGGGGCTCGGACCCAGTACTTC.

This chain connects TRBV7-2 to TRBJ1-6, with 9 bases lining up with TRBD1. V shed 2 bases, J shed 7 bases, and the junction held 6 bases outside the gene matches. The CDR3 has 16 amino acids. Germline V gene data show CDR1 as SGHTA and CDR2 as FQGNSA. DNA for the CDR3: TGTGCCAGCAGCTTACTCCGGGACAGGGACAATTCACCCCTCCACTTT. This codes for CASSLLRDRDNSPLHF.

The chain joins TRBV18 to TRBJ2-7; 10 bases agree with TRBD1. With V trimmed by 1 base and J by 2 bases, 5 bases remained unmatched. The CDR3 length is 16 residues. The germline gives CDR1 KGHSH, CDR2 LQKENI. This CDR3 is CASSPRGTGAPYEQYF. In nucleotides, the CDR3 is TGTGCCAGCTCACCACGGGGGACAGGGGCCCCCTACGAGCAGTACTTC. The full variable domain, with the rest looked up from reference TRBV18 and TRBJ2-7, is NAGVMQNPRHLVRRRGQEARLRCSPMKGHSHVYWYRQLPEEGLKFMVYLQKENIIDESGMPKERFSAEFPKEGPSILRIQQVVRGDSAAYFCASSPRGTGAPYEQYFGPGTRLTVT.

This clone was seen once. J is TRBJ2-5 and V is TRBV19, with 7 bases identical to TRBD2. The CDR3 loop spans 17 amino acids. Germline trimming cut 3 bases from V and 2 bases from J; bases unmatched to any gene: 12. The germline V gene has CDR1 LNHDA and CDR2 SQIVND (reference sequence). In DNA form, the CDR3 reads TGTGCCAGTAGTATTACCTCCGGGACTAACAGACAAGAGACCCAGTACTTC. It translates to CASSITSGTNRQETQYF. The entire variable domain, with the rest obtained from reference TRBV19 and TRBJ2-5, is as follows: DGGITQSPKYLFRKEGQNVTLSCEQNLNHDAMYWYRQDPGQGLRLIYYSQIVNDFQKGDIAEGYSVSREKKESFPLTVTSAQKNPTAFYLCASSITSGTNRQETQYFGPGTRLLVL.

This chain uses TRBV3-1 (or the pseudogene TRBV3-2) with TRBJ2-1; the D gene is possibly TRBD2 (6 bases). Germline V gene lookup returns CDR1 LGHDT and CDR2 YNNKEL (reference sequence). Trimming shortened V by 1 base and J by 4 bases, and 11 bases separated the two germline ends. This CDR3 spans 15 amino acids. The CDR3 DNA follows: TGTGCCAGCAGCCAAGCGGGAGTTGGGTACAATGAGCAGTTCTTC. Its translation is CASSQAGVGYNEQFF.

The chain uses TRBV27 and TRBJ2-7; no clear D gene. The V end was cut by 4 bases, the J end by 4 bases, with 2 bases between. The CDR3 has 10 residues. The germline gives CDR1 MNHEY, CDR2 SMNVEV (reference sequence). The chain's CDR3 is CASSSYEQYF. In DNA, the CDR3 is TGTGCCAGCAGTTCTTACGAGCAGTACTTC.

V and J are TRBV3-1 (or the pseudogene TRBV3-2) and TRBJ2-7; D possibly corresponds to TRBD1 (6 bases). This CDR3 comprises 14 residues. The V gene's germline CDR1 is LGHDT and CDR2 YNNKEL (reference sequence). With 1 base removed from V and 5 bases from J, the gap between germline ends came to 12 bases. CDR3 sequence (DNA): TGTGCCAGCAGCCAAGTACAGGGTAGCCACGAGCAGTACTTC. It is translated as CASSQVQGSHEQYF.

The chain employs TRBV5-1 and TRBJ2-7; TRBD1 is a possible D gene (6 bases). V lost 0 bases and J lost 0, with 10 bases in between. The CDR3 length is 15 residues. The germline gives CDR1 SGHRS, CDR2 YFSETQ. Written as DNA, the CDR3 is TGCGCCAGCAGCTTGGGCAGGACAGTCTCCTACGAGCAGTACTTC. Amino acid sequence: CASSLGRTVSYEQYF.

The chain links TRBV6-2 or TRBV6-3 to TRBJ2-7, with 9 bases that match TRBD2. CDR3 length: 17 residues. Looked up from germline, CDR1 is MNHEY and CDR2 is SVGEGT. Trimming cost V 5 bases and J 0 bases; bases outside gene matches: 11. The CDR3 region is CASSKGLASLSSYEQYF. Written as DNA, the CDR3 is TGTGCCAGCAGTAAAGGACTAGCGAGCCTGAGCTCCTACGAGCAGTACTTC.

The gene calls are TRBV30 and TRBJ2-2, with a possible D match to TRBD1 (6 bases). Per germline, CDR1 GTSNPN and CDR2 SVGIG (reference sequence). CDR3 size: 13 residues. The V end was cut by 0 bases, the J end by 4 bases, with 6 bases between. For the CDR3, the DNA is TGTGCCTGGAGTGTACAGGGCACCGGGGAGCTGTTTTTT. This encodes CAWSVQGTGELFF.

The chain has TRBV19 and TRBJ1-6, with D possibly matching TRBD1 (6 bases). CDR1 LNHDA and CDR2 SQIVND come from the germline V gene (reference sequence). Deletions cut 6 bases from V and 8 bases from J, with 14 bases between. The CDR3 loop spans 14 amino acids. The CDR3 sequence is CASRVGQTDSPLHF. Written as DNA, the CDR3 is TGTGCCAGTAGAGTCGGACAGACCGATTCACCCCTCCACTTT.

The chain combines TRBV28 with TRBJ1-4; no reliable D call. Per the germline V gene, CDR1 is MDHEN and CDR2 is SYDVKM. Trimming left V 5 bases short and J 0 bases short, with 10 bases between. The CDR3 consists of 15 residues. CDR3 nucleotide sequence: TGTGCCAGCAGTCTGCCGGAGGCAACTAATGAAAAACTGTTTTTT. This sequence encodes CASSLPEATNEKLFF. Using reference TRBV28 and TRBJ1-4 for the parts outside the CDR3, the full variable domain is DVKVTQSSRYLVKRTGEKVFLECVQDMDHENMFWYRQDPGLGLRLIYFSYDVKMKEKGDIPEGYSVSREKKERFSLILESASTNQTSMYLCASSLPEATNEKLFFGSGTQLSVL.

The rearrangement links TRBV5-1 to TRBJ2-7, with a weak D call TRBD2 (6 bases). V was shortened by 2 bases and J by 3 bases, with 12 bases between the two germline ends. The CDR3 covers 14 residues. Germline CDR1 and CDR2: SGHRS and YFSETQ. The CDR3 here is CASSFRAGNYEQYF. The CDR3 nucleotides are TGCGCCAGCAGCTTTAGGGCGGGAAACTACGAGCAGTACTTC.

This chain joins TRBV19 and TRBJ2-1; 11 nucleotides agree with TRBD2. This CDR3 contains 17 residues. V lost 3 bases, J lost 0 bases, and 4 bases stayed unmatched. The germline gives CDR1 LNHDA, CDR2 SQIVND (reference sequence). As DNA, the CDR3 is TGTGCCAGTAGTATCCGACTAGCGGGAACCTCCTACAATGAGCAGTTCTTC. Its translation: CASSIRLAGTSYNEQFF.

V gene TRBV7-3 combines with J gene TRBJ2-2, with a possible D match to TRBD2 (5 bases). The CDR3 sequence is 12 residues long. In germline, CDR1 is SGHTA, CDR2 FQGTGA. Trimming left V 6 bases short and J 6 bases short, with 8 bases between. The DNA for the CDR3 is TGTGCCAGCAGGGACTTCGCCGGGGAGCTGTTTTTT. This codes for CASRDFAGELFF. The variable domain in full, with the rest retrieved from reference TRBV7-3 and TRBJ2-2, is GAGVSQTPSNKVTEKGKYVELRCDPISGHTALYWYRQSLGQGPEFLIYFQGTGAADDSGLPNDRFFAVRPEGSVSTLKIQRTERGDSAVYLCASRDFAGELFFGEGSRLTVL.

This clone occurred a few times. V and J are TRBV5-4 and TRBJ1-2; no clear D. V shed 4 bases and J shed 7 bases, with 14 bases lying between them. Germline CDR1 reads SGHNT; CDR2 reads YYREEE (reference sequence). This CDR3 is built from 13 residues. The CDR3 protein is CASSLVGPTGYTF. DNA for the CDR3: TGTGCCAGCAGCCTTGTTGGGCCCACTGGCTACACCTTC.

V usage is TRBV12-5 and J usage is TRBJ2-6, with D unresolved. The germline CDR1 and CDR2 sequences are LGHNT and FRNRAP. CDR3 size: 13 residues. The ends were cut back, 6 bases at V and 0 bases at J, with 3 bases in the middle. CDR3 amino acids: CASGSSGANVLTF. The DNA for the CDR3 is TGTGCTAGTGGCAGCTCTGGGGCCAACGTCCTGACTTTC.

The chain combines TRBV4-3 with TRBJ2-1; perhaps TRBD2 as D (5 bases). This CDR3 has 17 residues. V shed 4 bases and J shed 6 bases, with 22 bases lying between them. Germline-derived CDR1 and CDR2 are LGHNA and YSLEER. The CDR3: CASSPNLFREPVNEQFF. For the CDR3, the DNA is TGCGCCAGCAGCCCTAACCTCTTCCGGGAACCTGTCAATGAGCAGTTCTTC.

This clone showed up just a few times. The chain has TRBV18 and TRBJ2-3; 10 nucleotides agree with TRBD1. The CDR3 loop spans 14 amino acids. The J segment lost 14 bases and the V segment lost 2 bases, leaving 10 bases of the junction unmatched. Germline V gives CDR1 KGHSH, CDR2 LQKENI. CDR3 in amino acids: CASSPSRDRGSGYF. Here the CDR3 DNA reads TGTGCCAGCTCACCATCCCGGGACAGGGGTTCGGGGTATTTT.

In its sample, this clone was seen a few times. This rearrangement joins TRBV19 to TRBJ2-1, with TRBD2 identical over 12 bases. Germline V gives CDR1 LNHDA, CDR2 SQIVND (reference sequence). The V segment lost 5 bases and the J segment 8 bases; nucleotides outside the gene matches: 7. CDR3 length: 15 amino acids. CDR3 residues: CASSRGTSGFDEQFF. The CDR3 DNA follows: TGTGCCAGTAGTCGGGGGACTAGCGGGTTCGATGAGCAGTTCTTC. Full variable domain (missing parts from reference TRBV19 and TRBJ2-1): DGGITQSPKYLFRKEGQNVTLSCEQNLNHDAMYWYRQDPGQGLRLIYYSQIVNDFQKGDIAEGYSVSREKKESFPLTVTSAQKNPTAFYLCASSRGTSGFDEQFFGPGTRLTVL.

The chain uses TRBV11-2 and TRBJ2-7; no reliable D call. Trimming took off 5 bases at V and 7 bases at J, with 15 bases between the two ends. The CDR3 is made up of 13 amino acids. Looked up from germline, CDR1 is SGHAT and CDR2 is FQNNGV. This CDR3 reads CASSPGGSREQYF. The CDR3 DNA is TGTGCCAGCAGCCCCGGCGGCTCTCGGGAGCAGTACTTC.

The rearrangement links TRBV10-1 to TRBJ2-5, with 9 bases aligning to TRBD2. Unmatched junction bases numbered 7, after V lost 3 bases and J lost 5 bases. Looked up from germline, CDR1 is WNHNN and CDR2 is SYGVQD (reference sequence). This CDR3 is built from 15 residues. This CDR3 is CASSEAGSGSETQYF. The CDR3 nucleotides are TGCGCCAGCAGTGAAGCCGGTAGCGGGAGTGAGACCCAGTACTTC.